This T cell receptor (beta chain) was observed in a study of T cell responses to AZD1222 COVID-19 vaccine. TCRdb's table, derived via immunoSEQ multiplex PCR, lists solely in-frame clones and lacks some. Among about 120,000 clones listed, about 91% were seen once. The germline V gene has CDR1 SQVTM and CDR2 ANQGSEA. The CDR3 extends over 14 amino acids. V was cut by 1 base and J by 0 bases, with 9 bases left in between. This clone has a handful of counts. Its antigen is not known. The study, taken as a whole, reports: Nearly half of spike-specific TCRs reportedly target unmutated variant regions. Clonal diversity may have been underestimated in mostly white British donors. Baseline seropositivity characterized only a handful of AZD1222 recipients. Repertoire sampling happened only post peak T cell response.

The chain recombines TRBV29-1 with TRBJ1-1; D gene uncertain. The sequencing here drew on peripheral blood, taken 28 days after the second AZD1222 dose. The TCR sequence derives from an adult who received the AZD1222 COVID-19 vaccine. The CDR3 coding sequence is TGCAGCGTTGAAGCGACTCTCATGAACACTGAAGCTTTCTTT. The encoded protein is CSVEATLMNTEAFF. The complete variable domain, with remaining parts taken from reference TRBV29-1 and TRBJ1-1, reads SAVISQKPSRDICQRGTSLTIQCQVDSQVTMMFWYRQQPGQSLTLIATANQGSEATYESGFVIDKFPISRPNLTFSTLTVSNMSPEDSSIYLCSVEATLMNTEAFFGQGTRLTVV.